The TCR beta chain under discussion was sequenced for a study of shared clonotypes between healthy human individuals. The assay was immunoSEQ multiplex PCR, and TCRdb's table has in-frame clones only and misses some. The data show about 800,000 clones, with approximately 96% seen just once and 0.2% to 0.25% held by the top ten. It was CD45RO-negative cells, positively selected for CCR7, that made up naive CD8 cells, with terminally differentiated effector memory CD45RA+ cells excluded. Only Caucasian adults living in Nashville, Tennessee made up the donor group. The V gene's germline CDR1 is LNHDA and CDR2 SQIVND (reference sequence). V was pared by 4 bases and J by 3 bases, with 2 bases of the junction left unmatched. CDR3 size: 14 residues.

This TCR was sampled from a man aged 30 to 45 in good health. Input material: naive CD8+ T cells sorted from blood. This chain joins TRBV19 and TRBJ2-7, with 11 bases that match TRBD2. The CDR3 coding sequence is TGTGCCAGTAGTACCCTAGCGGGAGGCTACGAGCAGTACTTC. This codes for CASSTLAGGYEQYF.